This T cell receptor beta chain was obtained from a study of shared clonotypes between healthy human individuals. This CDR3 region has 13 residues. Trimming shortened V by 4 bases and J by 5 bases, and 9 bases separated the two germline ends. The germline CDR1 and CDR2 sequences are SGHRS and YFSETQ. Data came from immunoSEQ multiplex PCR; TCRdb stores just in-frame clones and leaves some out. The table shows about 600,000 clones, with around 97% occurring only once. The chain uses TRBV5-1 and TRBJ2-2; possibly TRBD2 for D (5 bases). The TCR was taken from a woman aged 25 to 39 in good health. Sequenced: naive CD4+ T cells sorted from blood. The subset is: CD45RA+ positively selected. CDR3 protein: CASSGGWTGELFF. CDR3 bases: TGCGCCAGCAGCGGAGGCTGGACCGGGGAGCTGTTTTTT.